The sequence of this T cell receptor (beta chain) was determined in a study of shared clonotypes between healthy human individuals. The donors, healthy adults who were HIV-negative, had experienced no recent acute infections or vaccinations. Unsorted samples used about 90 million PBMCs for genomic DNA. Unsorted PBMC samples were amplified in replicate PCRs containing 300 ng DNA, some 30,000 T cell genomes. With ten immunoSEQ deep assay plates, unsorted PBMC DNA underwent sequencing. Profiled with immunoSEQ multiplex PCR; TCRdb holds only in-frame clones, not every one. Among fewer than 600,000 clones listed, roughly 79% were seen once. This clone was counted a few times. This clonotype originated in a woman between 40 and 50 years old in good health. Some clones in this sample may be carry-over from other donors' samples. The sequencing sample was made of PBMCs.

The CDR3 protein is CASSLFAGADQPQHF. CDR3 in DNA: TGTGCCAGCAGCTTATTTGCAGGGGCGGATCAGCCCCAGCATTTT. The chain joins TRBV7-9 to TRBJ1-5; tentative D call: TRBD1 (6 bases). From germline, CDR1 is SEHNR and CDR2 FQNEAQ (reference sequence). The germline V and J ends were trimmed by 2 bases and 5 bases, with 13 bases remaining between them. CDR3 length equals 15 residues.